Shown below are 31 T cell receptor beta chains from a single sample sequenced in a study of CD8+CD57+ T cells in acquired aplastic anemia (dated by TCRdb to between 2018 and 2020). Expansion of CD8+CD57+ cells had been shown by flow cytometry in the patients chosen for sequencing. The reads were generated on an Illumina HiSeq 2000. TCR beta VDJ combination and CDR3 sequence profiling used genomic DNA as the template. TCRdb cleaned the public reads at Q25 with fastp, built clones with MiXCR and kept in-frame beta chains. CDR3 protein sequences are deduplicated, and each keeps its most common genes and DNA. Counted in this sample were roughly 160,000 distinct CDR3 sequences; roughly two thirds of them appeared once. The leading ten clones occupy 35% to 60% of the sample. What was sequenced was sorted CD4+, CD8+, or CD8+CD57+ T cells (not recorded which) from PBMCs. The receptors derive from a human donor with aplastic anemia.

The rearrangement uses TRBV6-1 and TRBJ2-7; 7 nucleotides agree with TRBD1. The CDR3 length is 12 residues. The germline V gene encodes CDR1 MNHNS and CDR2 SASEGT. After removal of 10 bases from V and 0 bases from J, the junction contained 3 bases not matched to a gene. The CDR3, as DNA: TGTGCCACTCAGGGGGTCTCCTACGAGCAGTACTTC. This translates into CATQGVSYEQYF.

This rearrangement joins TRBV12-3 or TRBV12-4 to TRBJ1-1; 8 nucleotides align to TRBD1. V shed 2 bases and J 4 bases; nucleotides not matched to a gene: 3. The CDR3 extends over 14 amino acids. CDR3 residues: CASSLQGAVTEAFF. Here the CDR3 DNA reads TGTGCCAGCAGTTTACAGGGGGCGGTCACTGAAGCTTTCTTT.

The genes are TRBV29-1 and TRBJ2-7; D gene uncertain. Trimming took 1 base from V and 7 from J, leaving 14 bases between them. The CDR3 has 13 amino acids. The V gene's germline CDR1 is SQVTM and CDR2 ANQGSEA. CDR3 sequence reads: CSVEGAGKAEQYF. The CDR3 DNA follows: TGCAGCGTTGAAGGGGCCGGAAAGGCAGAGCAGTACTTC.

This clonotype has just a few counts. The chain combines TRBV14 with TRBJ1-2, with D tentatively TRBD1 (6 bases). V lost 4 bases and J 4 bases, leaving 10 bases between the germline ends. There are 13 residues in the CDR3. Germline lookup yields CDR1 SGHDN and CDR2 FVKESK. CDR3 sequence: CASSPRGIYGYTF. In DNA, the CDR3 is TGTGCCAGCAGCCCCAGGGGAATCTATGGCTACACCTTC.

In its sample, this clonotype was seen a few times. The rearrangement links TRBV25-1 to TRBJ1-4; 7 positions match TRBD1. The CDR3 spans 14 residues. After removal of 3 bases from V and 6 bases from J, the junction contained 4 bases not matched to a gene. The germline V gene has CDR1 MGHDK and CDR2 SYGVNS. CDR3 residues: CASSDSGTDEKLFF. CDR3 DNA sequence: TGTGCCAGCAGTGATTCCGGGACAGATGAAAAACTGTTTTTT.

The V call is TRBV7-3, the J call TRBJ2-7; perhaps TRBD2 as D (6 bases). CDR1 is SGHTA, CDR2 FQGTGA, per germline. Deletions cut 6 bases from V and 3 bases from J, with 9 bases between. This CDR3 has 12 amino acids. In DNA, the CDR3 is TGTGCCAGCAGTCCTAGCGACTACGAGCAGTACTTC. It translates to CASSPSDYEQYF.

CDR3 DNA sequence: TGTGCCAGCAGCTCCAATGGGGGGCGGGGAGAGACCCCTGAAGCTTTCTTT. This gives the protein CASSSNGGRGETPEAFF. The chain uses TRBV7-3 and TRBJ1-1, with D possibly TRBD1 on 6 matching bases. The V end lost 4 bases, the J end lost 6 bases, and 24 bases lay between the germline ends. This CDR3 is built from 17 residues. Looked up from germline, CDR1 is SGHTA and CDR2 is FQGTGA.

The rearrangement joins TRBV25-1 to TRBJ2-1; D is perhaps TRBD2 (6 bases). The germline V and J ends were trimmed by 4 bases and 8 bases, with 9 bases remaining between them. CDR1 MGHDK and CDR2 SYGVNS come from the germline V gene. This CDR3 is built from 12 residues. CDR3 sequence (DNA): TGTGCCAGCAGTGCCGGCGGGGATGAGCAGTTCTTC. Amino acids: CASSAGGDEQFF.

Written as DNA, the CDR3 is TGTGCCAGCAGCCGTACGATCGACACTAACTATGGCTACACCTTC. Translated, it gives CASSRTIDTNYGYTF. The chain links TRBV5-5 to TRBJ1-2; unclear D gene. V was cut by 4 bases and J by 0 bases, with 13 bases left in between. CDR1 is SGHKS, CDR2 YYEKEE, per germline (reference sequence). This CDR3 is 15 amino acids long.

This clonotype came up a few times. V and J are TRBV29-1 and TRBJ2-7, with D perhaps TRBD1 or TRBD2 (5 bases each). Germline V gives CDR1 SQVTM, CDR2 ANQGSEA. The CDR3 is made up of 14 amino acids. V dropped 6 bases and J dropped 7 bases, with 22 bases sitting between them. CDR3 nucleotides: TGCAGCGTCCAAGGGGACCCTCGTGAGGAGGAGCAGTACTTC. This sequence encodes CSVQGDPREEEQYF.

The V gene is TRBV24-1, the J gene TRBJ2-5; TRBD1 might be the D (5 bases). CDR1 and CDR2 from the germline V gene are KGHDR and SFDVKD. CDR3 length: 13 amino acids. V lost 3 bases and J 5 bases, leaving 9 bases between the germline ends. CDR3 residues: CATSDGAQETQYF. CDR3 DNA sequence: TGTGCCACCAGTGATGGGGCGCAGGAGACCCAGTACTTC.

J is TRBJ2-3 and V is TRBV6-2 or TRBV6-3; 14 bases align to TRBD2. The V gene's germline CDR1 is MNHEY and CDR2 SVGEGT. V was clipped by 8 bases and J by 3 bases; unmatched bases: 7. CDR3 length equals 16 residues. CDR3 coding DNA: TGTGCCAGCCCCCCGGGACTAGCGGGGGTTACAGATACGCAGTATTTT. It yields the protein CASPPGLAGVTDTQYF.

The rearrangement uses TRBV7-9 and TRBJ1-6; TRBD1 agrees at 8 bases. This CDR3 has 15 amino acids. V was clipped by 2 bases and J by 6 bases; unmatched bases: 3. Germline CDR1 reads SEHNR; CDR2 reads FQNEAQ (reference sequence). The CDR3 protein is CASSLFGQGNSPLHF. The CDR3 coding sequence is TGTGCCAGCAGCTTATTTGGACAGGGTAATTCACCCCTCCACTTT.

This clonotype was seen at least ten times. V is TRBV14 and J is TRBJ2-2; D gene uncertain. Trimming took 3 bases from V and 6 from J, leaving 8 bases between them. Germline lookup yields CDR1 SGHDN and CDR2 FVKESK. The CDR3 is 13 amino acids. CDR3 in amino acids: CASSQISPGELFF. In DNA, the CDR3 is TGTGCCAGCAGCCAGATCTCCCCCGGGGAGCTGTTTTTT.

This clonotype has just one count. The chain uses TRBV24-1 and TRBJ2-3; D gene uncertain. The CDR3 runs to 13 residues. The ends were cut back, 3 bases at V and 2 bases at J, with 5 bases in the middle. CDR1 is KGHDR, CDR2 SFDVKD, per germline. CDR3 bases: TGTGCCACCAGTGATCCCCCCACAGATACGCAGTATTTT. Amino acid sequence: CATSDPPTDTQYF.

This chain connects TRBV15 to TRBJ2-1; D may be TRBD1 or TRBD2 (5 bases each). This CDR3 contains 15 residues. Trimming left V 5 bases short and J 1 base short, with 12 bases between. Germline-derived CDR1 and CDR2 are LNHNV and YYDKDF (reference sequence). As DNA, the CDR3 is TGTGCCACCAGCCTTGTGGGGGTGTCCTACAATGAGCAGTTCTTC. This encodes CATSLVGVSYNEQFF.

The V and J genes are TRBV19 and TRBJ2-7; the match to TRBD2 covers 8 bases. The CDR3 covers 14 residues. Germline values: CDR1 LNHDA, CDR2 SQIVND (reference sequence). Trimming removed 5 bases from V and 6 bases from J; junction bases left unmatched: 9. In DNA form, the CDR3 reads TGTGCCAGTAGTTCAGGCGGGACTAGAACCGAGCAGTACTTC. It codes for CASSSGGTRTEQYF.

Worth noting for this clonotype: The junction differs from germline at one of its ends, possibly a read error. V usage is TRBV19 and J usage is TRBJ2-7, with 7 bases that match TRBD1. The CDR3 length is 14 residues. Germline CDR1 is LNHDA and CDR2 is SQIVND (reference sequence). CDR3 region: CASSGQVTSYEQCF. CDR3 nucleotide sequence: TGTGCCAGTAGCGGACAGGTTACCTCCTACGAGCAGTGCTTC.

As for this clonotype: Sequence at one end of the junction differs from germline and may be a read error. This CDR3 is CASNSVTDTQYF. The CDR3 nucleotides read TGTGCCAGCAATTCGGTCACAGACACGCAGTATTTT. V is TRBV6-6 and J is TRBJ2-3; D is unclear. The CDR3 spans 12 residues. From germline, CDR1 is MNHNY and CDR2 SVGAGI (reference sequence).

This clonotype has a handful of counts. This chain joins TRBV10-3 and TRBJ2-3, with 14 bases fitting TRBD2. Germline V gene lookup returns CDR1 ENHRY and CDR2 SYGVKD. The CDR3 length is 16 residues. Trimming took 7 bases from V and 0 from J; bases not matched to a gene: 3. CDR3 DNA: TGTGCCATCACGGGACTAGCGGGGGTTAGCACAGATACGCAGTATTTT. It is translated as CAITGLAGVSTDTQYF.

This clonotype was seen many times. The chain has TRBV5-1 and TRBJ2-2; D uncertain. The CDR3 has 16 residues. Germline V gene data show CDR1 as SGHRS and CDR2 as YFSETQ. Trimming left V 0 bases short and J 7 bases short, with 16 bases between. CDR3 sequence: CASSLAPGLYGGELFF. CDR3 DNA: TGCGCCAGCAGCTTGGCCCCGGGCCTATATGGCGGGGAGCTGTTTTTT. The full variable domain, in which reference TRBV5-1 and TRBJ2-2 provide the parts outside the CDR3, is KAGVTQTPRYLIKTRGQQVTLSCSPISGHRSVSWYQQTPGQGLQFLFEYFSETQRNKGNFPGRFSGRQFSNSRSEMNVSTLELGDSALYLCASSLAPGLYGGELFFGEGSRLTVL.

The chain uses TRBV12-3 or TRBV12-4 and TRBJ2-1; TRBD1 aligns across 7 bases. After removal of 5 bases from V and 3 bases from J, the junction contained 10 bases not matched to a gene. The CDR3 is 16 residues long. CDR3 DNA: TGTGCCAGCAGTGCGCCCGGGACAGTTATCTACAATGAGCAGTTCTTC. Translating gives CASSAPGTVIYNEQFF.

The chain is built from TRBV9 and TRBJ2-7; a possible D gene is TRBD2 (5 bases). CDR3 length: 14 residues. Germline V gene data show CDR1 as SGDLS and CDR2 as YYNGEE. V dropped 1 base and J dropped 2 bases, with 10 bases sitting between them. DNA of the CDR3: TGTGCCAGCAGCGTACGAGCGGAAACCTACGAGCAGTACTTC. Residues: CASSVRAETYEQYF. Looking up the rest from reference TRBV9 and TRBJ2-7 gives the full variable domain: DSGVTQTPKHLITATGQRVTLRCSPRSGDLSVYWYQQSLDQGLQFLIQYYNGEERAKGNILERFSAQQFPDLHSELNLSSLELGDSALYFCASSVRAETYEQYFGPGTRLTVT.

This clonotype occurred once. The J gene is TRBJ2-6, the V gene TRBV19; weak D call: TRBD1 (5 bases). V was trimmed by 3 bases and J by 9 bases, leaving 9 bases between them. Germline CDR1 reads LNHDA; CDR2 reads SQIVND (reference sequence). There are 13 residues in the CDR3. The CDR3 DNA sequence: TGTGCCAGTAGTATGCAGGGTGGCAACGTCCTGACTTTC. Translating it yields CASSMQGGNVLTF. The full variable domain, with the rest looked up from reference TRBV19 and TRBJ2-6, is DGGITQSPKYLFRKEGQNVTLSCEQNLNHDAMYWYRQDPGQGLRLIYYSQIVNDFQKGDIAEGYSVSREKKESFPLTVTSAQKNPTAFYLCASSMQGGNVLTFGAGSRLTVL.

The V call is TRBV2, the J call TRBJ1-5, with 10 nucleotides matching TRBD1. Germline V CDR1 and CDR2: SNHLY, FYNNEI. The trim removed 3 bases at V and 2 bases at J, leaving 1 base unmatched. This CDR3 has 15 amino acids. CDR3 protein: CASSEDRGGNQPQHF. CDR3 DNA sequence: TGTGCCAGCAGTGAGGACAGGGGGGGCAATCAGCCCCAGCATTTT.

As for this clonotype: A much larger clonotype is one base distant, so this may be a read error. The chain couples TRBV12-5 to TRBJ2-7; tentatively, D is TRBD2 (5 bases). Looked up from germline, CDR1 is LGHNT and CDR2 is FRNRAP. This CDR3 comprises 15 residues. Trimming shortened V by 5 bases and J by 2 bases, and 16 bases separated the two germline ends. CDR3 DNA sequence: TGTGCTAGTGGTCCACCCGGAGGAATGCCCTACGAGCAGTACGTC. It codes for CASGPPGGMPYEQYV.

The chain uses TRBV19 and TRBJ2-5; weak D call: TRBD1 (5 bases). Germline V gene sequence: CDR1 LNHDA, CDR2 SQIVND (reference sequence). The V and J ends lost 3 bases and 8 bases respectively, with 7 bases between them. The CDR3 runs 11 residues. The CDR3 protein is CASSIGQTQYF. CDR3 nucleotides: TGTGCCAGTAGTATCGGACAAACCCAGTACTTC. Full variable domain (remainder filled in from reference TRBV19 and TRBJ2-5): DGGITQSPKYLFRKEGQNVTLSCEQNLNHDAMYWYRQDPGQGLRLIYYSQIVNDFQKGDIAEGYSVSREKKESFPLTVTSAQKNPTAFYLCASSIGQTQYFGPGTRLLVL.

As to this clonotype: The junction departs from germline at one end; a sequencing error may be responsible. The rearrangement joins TRBV2 to TRBJ2-1; D perhaps matches TRBD2 (6 bases). This CDR3 region has 16 residues. Germline CDR1 and CDR2: SNHLY and FYNNEI. The CDR3 here is CATSDSRGGVHNEQFF. The CDR3 DNA is TGTGCCACCAGTGATTCCCGGGGCGGGGTACATAATGAGCAGTTCTTC.

A remark on this clonotype: The missing conserved phenylalanine or tryptophan at the end of this CDR3 makes a read error likely. The rearrangement joins TRBV19 to TRBJ1-6; the D gene is possibly TRBD1 (5 bases). With 5 bases removed from V and 10 bases from J, the gap between germline ends came to 15 bases. The CDR3 runs to 14 residues. Germline loops: CDR1 LNHDA, CDR2 SQIVND (reference sequence). The chain's CDR3 is CASSGDLAGSPLHL. DNA of the CDR3: TGTGCCAGTAGTGGGGACCTGGCGGGGTCACCCCTCCACCTT.

The chain carries TRBV6-5 and TRBJ1-1; D gene ambiguous. The germline V gene has CDR1 MNHEY and CDR2 SVGAGI. This CDR3 has 14 amino acids. V lost 0 bases and J 8 bases, leaving 13 bases between the germline ends. The CDR3 nucleotides read TGTGCCAGCAGTTACTCGAATACGCGCTTCGAAGCTTTCTTT. This codes for CASSYSNTRFEAFF.

Comments on this clonotype: The junction differs from germline at one of its ends, possibly a read error. V usage is TRBV7-7 and J usage is TRBJ2-2; D call uncertain. The germline gives CDR1 SSHAT, CDR2 FNYEAQ (reference sequence). This CDR3 contains 16 residues. The CDR3, as DNA: TGTGCTAGCAGCTTAGGTGCCGGGTTAAGCACCGGGGAGCTGTTTTTT. Protein product: CASSLGAGLSTGELFF.